The 20 T cell receptor beta chains given below trace back to one sample, sequenced in a study of T cells in Graves' hyperthyroidism and ophthalmopathy (dated by TCRdb to the late 2010s). Libraries were prepared through multiplex PCR. These reads were obtained on an Illumina HiSeq 2000. Amplification of TCR beta CDR3 regions was carried out from RNA transcripts. The first round of RT-PCR for the TCR CDR3 was performed with the HTBI primer set and the Qiagen OneStep RT-PCR kit. Using fastp trimming at Q25 and MiXCR clonotype assembly, TCRdb reanalyzed the public sequencing data and kept in-frame beta chains. Rows with a matching CDR3 protein are joined into one entry that keeps the most common DNA and genes. In all, the sample holds about 690,000 distinct CDR3 sequences, and roughly 17% of those were seen once. The ten largest make up about 16% of the sample. Sequencing was performed on blood. The receptors shown here come from a man in his forties or fifties with Graves' hyperthyroidism.

This clonotype was recorded many times. This chain links TRBV19 with TRBJ2-7; possible D gene TRBD1, 6 bases. V lost 4 bases and J lost 1, with 11 bases in between. The length of the CDR3 is 14 residues. Germline assignment: CDR1 LNHDA and CDR2 SQIVND (reference sequence). CDR3 in DNA: TGTGCCAGTAGTACCGGGACACAGTCCTACGAGCAGTACTTC. It translates to CASSTGTQSYEQYF.

The chain links TRBV28 to TRBJ1-3, with D perhaps TRBD1 (5 bases). Germline V lookup: CDR1 MDHEN, CDR2 SYDVKM. This CDR3 region has 18 residues. With 3 bases removed from V and 3 bases from J, the gap between germline ends came to 21 bases. CDR3 nucleotides: TGTGCCAGCAGTTTGATTGGACTCGGGGACGTAGTTGGAAACACCATATATTTT. Residues: CASSLIGLGDVVGNTIYF.

This sequence joins TRBV6-1 and TRBJ2-2, with D possibly TRBD2 on 5 matching bases. The CDR3 contains 16 residues. Germline CDR1 MNHNS, CDR2 SASEGT. Trimming took 6 bases from V and 6 from J, leaving 20 bases between them. CDR3 sequence: CASSLLWEMRSGELFF. CDR3 sequence (DNA): TGTGCCAGCAGCTTATTATGGGAGATGAGGTCCGGGGAGCTGTTTTTT.

J is TRBJ1-2 and V is TRBV19; TRBD1 matches at 8 bases. Germline loops: CDR1 LNHDA, CDR2 SQIVND (reference sequence). The trim removed 5 bases at V and 4 bases at J, leaving 9 bases unmatched. CDR3 length equals 15 residues. Written as DNA, the CDR3 is TGTGCCAGTAGTCCCGAACACACAGGGGGCTATGGCTACACCTTC. Protein: CASSPEHTGGYGYTF.

This clonotype occurred a few times. This chain connects TRBV6-1 to TRBJ2-2; 7 bases map to TRBD2. The CDR3 consists of 14 residues. With V trimmed by 8 bases and J by 3 bases, 6 bases remained unmatched. Germline CDR1 MNHNS, CDR2 SASEGT. The CDR3 nucleotides are TGTGCCAGCGGGGGGGGGGGGTACACCGGGGAGCTGTTTTTT. As protein: CASGGGGYTGELFF.

This clonotype was seen only a few times. The chain is built from TRBV2 and TRBJ1-3; D remains ambiguous. The CDR3 loop spans 14 amino acids. The germline V gene encodes CDR1 SNHLY and CDR2 FYNNEI. V was shortened by 2 bases and J by 2 bases, with 7 bases between the two germline ends. CDR3 sequence reads: CASSESQAGNTIYF. Written as DNA, the CDR3 is TGTGCCAGCAGTGAATCCCAGGCTGGAAACACCATATATTTT. The variable domain in full, with the rest retrieved from reference TRBV2 and TRBJ1-3, is EPEVTQTPSHQVTQMGQEVILRCVPISNHLYFYWYRQILGQKVEFLVSFYNNEISEKSEIFDDQFSVERPDGSNFTLKIRSTKLEDSAMYFCASSESQAGNTIYFGEGSWLTVV.

The table lists this clonotype with many counts. The V and J genes are TRBV28 and TRBJ2-5, with 11 bases identical to TRBD2. The CDR3 sequence is 17 residues long. CDR1 and CDR2 from the germline V gene are MDHEN and SYDVKM. Trimming removed 0 bases from V and 5 bases from J; junction bases left unmatched: 8. The CDR3 sequence: CASSLWTSGTGLETQYF. Written as DNA, the CDR3 is TGTGCCAGCAGTTTATGGACTAGCGGGACGGGGCTCGAGACCCAGTACTTC.

This chain uses TRBV20-1 with TRBJ2-7; D is unclear. The CDR3 is made up of 14 amino acids. The germline V and J ends were trimmed by 6 bases and 0 bases, with 15 bases remaining between them. Germline CDR1 and CDR2: DFQATT and SNEGSKA (reference sequence). CDR3 nucleotide sequence: TGCAGTGCCGCGCTAACACTGTACTCCTACGAGCAGTACTTC. As protein: CSAALTLYSYEQYF.

This clonotype was detected only a few times. V usage is TRBV2 and J usage is TRBJ2-4, with D uncertain. V gave up 2 bases and J gave up 0 bases, with 11 bases separating them. Germline assignment: CDR1 SNHLY and CDR2 FYNNEI. The CDR3 consists of 16 residues. The DNA of the CDR3 is TGTGCCAGCAGTGAAAACCCTAACCTAGCCAAAAACATTCAGTACTTC. It encodes CASSENPNLAKNIQYF.

J is TRBJ1-5 and V is TRBV29-1; D call uncertain. The V gene's germline CDR1 is SQVTM and CDR2 ANQGSEA. Trimming pared 4 bases from V and 5 bases from J, leaving 12 bases between. This CDR3 has 13 amino acids. The CDR3 sequence: CSVAWVRDQPQHF. In DNA form, the CDR3 reads TGCAGCGTTGCGTGGGTGAGAGATCAGCCCCAGCATTTT. The full variable domain, in which reference TRBV29-1 and TRBJ1-5 provide the parts outside the CDR3, is SAVISQKPSRDICQRGTSLTIQCQVDSQVTMMFWYRQQPGQSLTLIATANQGSEATYESGFVIDKFPISRPNLTFSTLTVSNMSPEDSSIYLCSVAWVRDQPQHFGDGTRLSIL.

The rearrangement links TRBV5-1 to TRBJ1-2; TRBD1 agrees at 7 bases. Trimming cost V 4 bases and J 4 bases; bases outside gene matches: 10. Germline loops: CDR1 SGHRS, CDR2 YFSETQ. The CDR3 contains 15 residues. CDR3 DNA: TGCGCCAGCAGCCGTGGGACAGCCTTAGCCTATGGCTACACCTTC. Translated: CASSRGTALAYGYTF.

This clonotype has ten or more counts. The chain employs TRBV27 and TRBJ2-1; D remains unclear. Germline V CDR1 and CDR2: MNHEY, SMNVEV (reference sequence). This CDR3 has 13 amino acids. Trimming left V 0 bases short and J 6 bases short, with 6 bases between. The CDR3 loop reads CASSLSNTNEQFF. In DNA form, the CDR3 reads TGTGCCAGCAGTTTATCGAACACCAATGAGCAGTTCTTC.

This clonotype has a handful of counts. The chain has TRBV18 and TRBJ2-7; D is possibly TRBD1 (5 bases). The CDR3 spans 13 residues. V lost 0 bases to trimming and J lost 6 bases, with 9 bases between them. Germline-derived CDR1 and CDR2 are KGHSH and LQKENI. The DNA of the CDR3 is TGTGCCAGCTCACCACCGGCAGGGCCCGAGCAGTACTTC. This translates into CASSPPAGPEQYF.

This clonotype was seen ten or more times. The chain uses TRBV7-8 and TRBJ1-5; D not resolved. Deletions cut 0 bases from V and 7 bases from J, with 7 bases between. The CDR3 length is 13 residues. The V gene's germline CDR1 is SGHVS and CDR2 FQNEAQ. CDR3 sequence: CASSLAVTQPQHF. The CDR3 bases are TGTGCCAGCAGCTTAGCGGTAACCCAGCCCCAGCATTTT. The whole variable domain, remainder taken from reference TRBV7-8 and TRBJ1-5, is GAGVSQSPRYKVAKRGQDVALRCDPISGHVSLFWYQQALGQGPEFLTYFQNEAQLDKSGLPSDRFFAERPEGSVSTLKIQRTQQEDSAVYLCASSLAVTQPQHFGDGTRLSIL.

The chain is built from TRBV20-1 and TRBJ1-1; 9 positions match TRBD1. The CDR3 sequence is 14 residues long. V was clipped by 6 bases and J by 1 base; unmatched bases: 6. Germline values: CDR1 DFQATT, CDR2 SNEGSKA (reference sequence). The CDR3 is CSAPLDRGNTEAFF. The CDR3 nucleotides read TGCAGTGCCCCCTTGGACAGGGGGAACACTGAAGCTTTCTTT.

The V gene is TRBV29-1, the J gene TRBJ1-2; D remains ambiguous. This CDR3 comprises 14 residues. Germline CDR1 reads SQVTM; CDR2 reads ANQGSEA. V was trimmed by 1 base and J by 2 bases, leaving 11 bases between them. CDR3 amino acids: CSVEANGRNYGYTF. The DNA of the CDR3 is TGCAGCGTTGAAGCCAACGGGAGAAACTATGGCTACACCTTC.

The rearrangement joins TRBV4-1 to TRBJ2-1; 7 bases are a match to TRBD2. The CDR3 spans 14 residues. Per the germline V gene, CDR1 is MGHRA and CDR2 is YSYEKL. V was clipped by 4 bases and J by 6 bases; unmatched bases: 6. CDR3 region: CASSPLSGLNEQFF. As DNA, the CDR3 is TGCGCCAGCAGCCCCCTTAGCGGGCTCAATGAGCAGTTCTTC.

This clonotype was observed a few times. The chain is built from TRBV24-1 and TRBJ1-2, with 8 bases that match TRBD1. CDR1 and CDR2 from the germline V gene are KGHDR and SFDVKD. Trimming took 4 bases from V and 3 from J; bases not matched to a gene: 3. This CDR3 spans 14 amino acids. CDR3 DNA sequence: TGTGCCACCAGTGACCCAGGGGGCGACTATGGCTACACCTTC. This encodes CATSDPGGDYGYTF.

Comment on this clonotype: This may be a read error: a much more frequent sequence differs by one nucleotide. The rearrangement uses TRBV6-5 and TRBJ2-7, with 7 positions matching TRBD1. Per germline, CDR1 MNHEY and CDR2 SVGAGI. The CDR3 consists of 16 residues. The CDR3 sequence: CTSSYSLFRDSHEQYF. The DNA of the CDR3 is TGTACCAGCAGTTACTCCTTATTCCGGGACAGCCACGAGCAGTACTTC.

In its sample, this clonotype was seen many times. The chain recombines TRBV20-1 with TRBJ2-7; no definite D call. The V and J ends lost 4 bases and 2 bases respectively, with 18 bases between them. Germline CDR1 is DFQATT and CDR2 is SNEGSKA (reference sequence). CDR3 length: 15 amino acids. The CDR3 region has the DNA TGCAGTGCTACTGGGGTGACGCCGAACCCCTACGAGCAGTACTTC. It encodes CSATGVTPNPYEQYF.